This T cell receptor (beta chain) was documented in a study of response to subunit inactivated influenza vaccine. Germline values: CDR1 DFQATT, CDR2 SNEGSKA (reference sequence). V shed 6 bases and J shed 2 bases, with 14 bases lying between them. CDR3 length equals 14 residues. TCRdb analysed the RT-PCR reads with MiXCR anew, one entry per CDR3 protein. The data show about 540,000 distinct CDR3 sequences, roughly 25% seen once. Another study also made use of these data, one on T cells expressing NK-cell markers. As reported in that work: UMI-tagged 5'RACE template switching yielded the TCR beta cDNA. Sorting of alpha-beta TCR T cells alone was achieved in several experiments with an anti-gamma-delta TCR antibody. In a group of five to seven donors, dominant NKG2C+ clonotypes represented roughly 1.0-7.5% of CD8+ T cells. In a handful of donors, these clonotypes also led the CD3+CD56-NKG2C+ fraction.

The receptor was isolated from a man aged 50 to 59 who received an inactivated influenza vaccine. Sequenced here: CD4+ T cells sorted from PBMCs, sampled roughly 12 days after vaccination. The chain joins TRBV20-1 to TRBJ1-5; no definite D call. The CDR3: CSASKGHGNQPQHF. For the CDR3, the DNA is TGCAGTGCCAGCAAAGGGCATGGCAATCAGCCCCAGCATTTT.